This T cell receptor (beta chain) was obtained from a study of cytomegalovirus exposure and HLA in healthy donors (dated by TCRdb to the late 2010s). As for the study more broadly: An earlier analysis of around 600 of the donors reported 250 to 350 Gb of sequence data and around 120 million unique TCR beta sequences from 150 million to 200 million T cells. A separate validation cohort of some 130 different subjects was used in addition to the roughly 640-subject first cohort. To predict cytomegalovirus infection status, the study brought together high-throughput TCR immunosequencing, statistical association of individual TCRs with disease status, and machine learning. A later analysis re-analyzed previously published TCR beta repertoires from approximately 700 donors and added high-resolution HLA genotyping to study TCR occurrence patterns. All discovery cohort repertoires had been generated using a single sequencing platform. Among the roughly 380 genotyped donors, approximately 82% belonged to the genetic ancestry cluster associated with self-reported Caucasian donors. Among approximately 370 genotyped donors of the cohort, an average of about 240,000 unique TCR beta nucleotide sequences was sequenced per donor, of which approximately 19% were non-productive. Donor age, sex, ethnicity and CMV serostatus were compiled together with the repertoire data. Class I and class II HLA loci were covered by the typing at four-digit resolution. The study used immunosequencing to profile the T cell repertoires of approximately 690 subjects and linked those repertoires to cytomegalovirus serostatus. Genome-wide SNP genotypes for about three fifths of the roughly 700 donors were used in a later genetic analysis, which treated that subset as a discovery cohort. Typing coverage differed by locus: A, B, C, DRB1 and DQB1 were typed in roughly 620-630 donors, DQA1 in roughly 500, DPA1 in around 600, and DPB1 in 400 to 480. An earlier analysis of 587 of the donors used high-throughput TCR beta sequencing to judge whether each TCR beta V gene segment behaved as functional or pseudogenic. Rather than drawing on any new phenotypic data, the later analysis identified candidate immune exposures from TCR beta sequences and the way those sequences occurred across donors. Several DR-DQ haplotypes were treated as single units for association and clustering because of strong linkage in the cohort. Roughly 300 gigabases of sequencing data and around 90 million unique TCR sequences made up an early release that covered approximately 650 HLA-typed donors. The study aimed to test whether cataloging public T cell receptors could reveal signatures of past pathogen exposure.

In total, around 600 healthy bone marrow donors made up the cohort. At the time of sampling, all cohort members were nominally healthy, though unrecorded immune exposures were likely present. Of the 670 or so cohort members, about 280 had positive CMV serostatus and around 350 had negative CMV serostatus, and CMV serostatus was not recorded for the donor. A peripheral blood sample was collected from each donor, and TCR beta sequencing was performed on peripheral blood mononuclear cells. The Qiagen DNeasy Blood Extraction Kit was used to extract genomic DNA from the blood cell samples. Sequences SEHNR (CDR1) and FQNEAQ (CDR2) are obtained from the germline V gene (reference sequence). Germline trimming amounts to 5 bases on V and 3 bases on J, with 4 as the count of junction bases outside the gene matches. The CDR3 holds 13 amino acids from the cysteine to the phenylalanine. Only the CDR3 portion is preserved as DNA: 39 bases, with reading frame beginning at the first base.

The receptor library was made with the immunoSEQ multiplex PCR assay. A mixture of 60 forward primers for TCR Vbeta segments and 13 reverse primers for TCR Jbeta segments was used in the multiplex PCR. The CDR3 region of rearranged TCR beta genes was amplified from genomic DNA with a multiplex PCR assay. The amplified TCR beta libraries were sequenced on the Illumina HiSeq System as 87-base-pair reads. Turning to the authors' computational methods: A later analysis counted some 80 million unique TCR beta chains across the 550 to 700 repertoires, and around 9.9 million of these chains were shared by at least two donors. Raw reads were error-corrected and collapsed into unique sequences with a nearest-neighbor algorithm that merged closely related sequences to remove PCR and sequencing errors. Alignment of CDR3 sequences to IMGT reference sequences was used to assign V, D and J gene segments. For a sequence to be retained, a match of at least six nucleotides was required to both a V gene segment and a J gene segment. A rearrangement was called productive if the CDR3 had no stop codons and remained in frame with V and J, and every other rearrangement was called non-productive. Following IMGT convention, CDR3 was defined as the stretch from the second conserved V-encoded cysteine to the conserved J-encoded phenylalanine. In an earlier analysis of 587 of the donors, sequences lacking an unambiguous match to a single V gene segment were excluded. An earlier analysis of fewer than 650 of the donors classified V segments as functional when productive rearrangements were above 56.7% and as segregating when the standard deviation between donors was above 5%. To diagnose cytomegalovirus status from the catalog of TCR beta chain sequences, a statistical classification framework was built. A later analysis assigned V and J genes by comparing TCR nucleotide sequences with IMGT/GENE-DB human TR gene sequences. The TCRdist pipeline was used in a later analysis to assign CDR3 sequences and most-parsimonious VDJ recombination scenarios. In a later analysis, every TCR beta chain was defined by the combination of its CDR3 amino acid sequence and its V-gene family, and reads without a unique V-gene family were dropped. In a later analysis, some 600 highly shared, low-generation-probability nucleotide sequences were removed to address suspected cross-contamination and a sequencing artifact. In a later analysis, a clonal expansion index was calculated for each public chain from normalized within-repertoire ranks of inferred template counts. Generation probabilities in a later analysis came from a VDJ recombination model fitted to out-of-frame rearrangements, and those results were checked against IGoR. A later analysis scored TCR-TCR, TCR-HLA and TCR-CMV co-occurrence with hypergeometric tests, applying a repertoire-size bias correction to TCR pairs. A later analysis estimated false discovery rates by permuting HLA or CMV assignments 20 times. In a later analysis, co-occurring TCRs were grouped with DBSCAN, and TCRdist sequence similarity was added when clustering was performed within HLA-allele-positive subsets. Repertoires with fewer than 30,000 or more than 120,000 public chains were left out of co-occurrence clustering, as were several repertoires with anomalous nucleotide sharing. Held by TCRdb, this immuneACCESS table contains in-frame sequences only and omits some clones. Under half of the omission traces to an unresolved V gene where checked; the cause of the rest is unknown. V, J and clone size are taken as reported in that table, and D and trimming were inferred from the DNA itself. The sample profile shows about 82,000 clones; roughly 80% of them were found once. Around an eighth of the sample is in the top ten clones.

What the authors observed across the whole study: In a later genetic analysis, fewer N-insertions in productive TCRs were reported among donors in an Asian-associated ancestry cluster than the roughly 640-donor mean. The classifier was reported to diagnose cytomegalovirus status with high specificity and sensitivity in both the original and validation cohorts. A later analysis associated 16,951 TCR beta sequences with specific HLA alleles at a false discovery rate of 0.05. Correlated functional status among segregating V segments might be attributable to linkage disequilibrium, but an unknown experimental factor could not be ruled out. Presence/absence analyses assumed roughly uniform sequencing depth across donors, an assumption that may not hold. A later analysis found that most CMV-associated TCR beta chains appeared HLA-restricted, with HLA associations seemingly driven largely by CMV exposure. This cohort had only TCR beta chains sequenced, and the lack of alpha or paired-chain data limited which features could be detected. It was suggested by the authors that the approach could potentially be generalized to other disease states and immunological phenotypes. Broadly in line with IMGT annotations, most TCR beta V segments showed up in productive rearrangements about 87% or about 30% of the time in an earlier analysis of under 700 of the donors. A later analysis found that TCR association rates varied across HLA loci, with DRB1 alleles showing the most associated TCRs and HLA-C alleles the fewest. A further reported finding was that TCR beta sequences accurately predicted the HLA-A and HLA-B alleles for most subjects in the first cohort. When HLA alleles, especially DR and DQ, strongly co-occurred, TCR associations were difficult to assign to individual alleles. In the study, about 150 TCR beta chains were listed as associated with cytomegalovirus. Some IMGT-functional V segments, including TRBV6-2 and TRBV6-3, could not be distinguished by the 87-base-pair reads and were therefore excluded. Across donors, most TCR sequences were observed very rarely, whereas some public TCRs were present in many individuals. For the cohort, immune exposure information was limited to CMV serostatus. Over 15 rarely observed V segments, including chromosome 9 orphons, were excluded from the earlier analysis of several hundred of the donors because counts were too low. V-gene and J-gene trimming of TCR beta chains was associated with a missense DCLRE1C variant in a later genetic analysis, and the association was replicated in an independent cohort. Three of the identified cytomegalovirus-associated TCR beta chains were confirmed in vitro to be specific for cytomegalovirus antigens. Because some donors lacked HLA typing at each locus, the association tests relied only on the typed subset. A cluster of highly shared sequence variants was judged likely to represent a technical artifact of the sequencing pipeline. In a later analysis, HLA-associated TCR beta chains showed more clonal expansion and lower generation probabilities than non-associated chains that were equally common. Several of the top co-occurrence clusters appeared to be linked to parvovirus B19, influenza, CMV and Epstein-Barr virus, according to a later analysis.

Turning to this clone: It has no known antigen specificity. No much larger clone exists at a distance of one base, and base qualities are not known.

The sequence is built from TRBV7-9 and TRBJ2-7; the central 7 bases match TRBD1. The sequence derives from a human donor in good health. The sequenced sample was PBMCs. In nucleotide form, the sequence is TGTGCCAGCAGCGGGAGACAGGGCTACGAGCAGTACTTC. This encodes CASSGRQGYEQYF. Full variable domain (CDR3 extended with the reference TRBV7-9 and TRBJ2-7 proteins): DTGVSQNPRHKITKRGQNVTFRCDPISEHNRLYWYRQTLGQGPEFLTYFQNEAQLEKSRLLSDRFSAERPKGSFSTLEIQRTEQGDSAMYLCASSGRQGYEQYFGPGTRLTVT.